This TCR beta chain was sequenced during a study of Tregs in tolerant kidney transplant recipients. Points from the study as a whole: Biological reproducibility was not directly addressed, but technical replication error appeared minimal.

Remarks on this clone: Its target is unknown.

This CDR3 is built from 14 residues. Germline CDR1 PRHDT, CDR2 FYEKMQ (reference sequence). Trimming removed 6 bases from V and 2 bases from J; junction bases left unmatched: 6. TCRdb's table, derived via immunoSEQ multiplex PCR, lists solely in-frame clones and lacks some. The sample shows more than 90,000 clones, roughly 93% of them seen only once. Recipients received nonmyeloablative bone marrow transplants from related graft donors, with transient mixed chimerism. The sequencing here drew on CD4+ T cells from blood (PBMCs), taken 12 months after the transplant. The chain carries TRBV13 and TRBJ2-7; TRBD2 matches at 8 bases. The TCR comes from a human patient who received a combined kidney and bone marrow transplant. Some of the T cells might come from the graft donor. The CDR3 spells CASRGAGGPYEQYF. CDR3 bases: TGTGCCAGCAGGGGGGCGGGGGGCCCCTACGAGCAGTACTTC.